The entry that follows covers one TCR beta chain sequence. This CDR3 is built from 16 residues. Germline CDR1 reads LGHNT; CDR2 reads FRNRAP. V lost 5 bases, J lost 1 base, and 9 bases stayed unmatched. This entry belongs to a study of blood T cell repertoires in COVID-19. Turning to the study itself: Acute-phase and convalescent COVID-19 samples originated in the United States, Italy and Spain. PBMCs, B-cell-depleted T cells, or T cells were the source of the cDNA or gDNA that made up the material.

In the original analysis: For nucleated cells, counts were estimated from reference gene primer amplification. The data were produced by immunoSEQ multiplex PCR, yet TCRdb's version contains in-frame clones alone and is incomplete. Clonal size and the V and J genes are those of that table, whereas D and trimming came from the DNA. The sample carries a few hundred thousand clones, 84% recorded once. The chain joins TRBV12-5 to TRBJ1-1; 8 nucleotides line up with TRBD1. This TCR was recovered from a human donor in a cohort sampled during active COVID-19. Sequencing was carried out using peripheral blood. CDR3: CASGQTGVVPNTEAFF. The CDR3 DNA follows: TGTGCTAGTGGTCAGACAGGGGTTGTGCCGAACACTGAAGCTTTCTTT.